The entry below gives a single TCR beta chain sequence along with its context. Antigen unknown. The record originates from a study of T-cell memory formation after mild COVID-19. On the study more broadly: TCR clusters were largely donor specific. Study-level points and caveats: In pre-infection memory, a portion of responding clones appeared, which suggested that cross-reactive memory joined. CD4+ bias marked clones expanding day 15 to 37, unlike balanced contracting clones. The main location of contracting CD4+ clones was CM and EM, and that of contracting CD8+ clones was EMRA.

CDR3 length equals 15 residues. Germline CDR1 SGHRS, CDR2 YFSETQ. Trimming removed 6 bases from V and 5 bases from J; junction bases left unmatched: 8. Via MiXCR, TCRdb re-called the 5' RACE reads, giving one row per CDR3 protein. Counted here are 250,000 to 300,000 distinct CDR3 sequences, about a sixth occurring once; the ten biggest clones make up 23%. The J gene is TRBJ2-1, the V gene TRBV5-1; TRBD2 aligns across 10 bases. The TCR originated in a man aged 18 to 29 who had mild COVID-19 (a few samples of this study predate the infection). Cell type and time point are not known. Sequenced sample: PBMCs or a T cell subset sorted from them (not recorded which). The CDR3: CASTWGLAWDNEQFF. CDR3 nucleotide sequence: TGCGCCAGCACCTGGGGACTAGCGTGGGACAATGAGCAGTTCTTC.